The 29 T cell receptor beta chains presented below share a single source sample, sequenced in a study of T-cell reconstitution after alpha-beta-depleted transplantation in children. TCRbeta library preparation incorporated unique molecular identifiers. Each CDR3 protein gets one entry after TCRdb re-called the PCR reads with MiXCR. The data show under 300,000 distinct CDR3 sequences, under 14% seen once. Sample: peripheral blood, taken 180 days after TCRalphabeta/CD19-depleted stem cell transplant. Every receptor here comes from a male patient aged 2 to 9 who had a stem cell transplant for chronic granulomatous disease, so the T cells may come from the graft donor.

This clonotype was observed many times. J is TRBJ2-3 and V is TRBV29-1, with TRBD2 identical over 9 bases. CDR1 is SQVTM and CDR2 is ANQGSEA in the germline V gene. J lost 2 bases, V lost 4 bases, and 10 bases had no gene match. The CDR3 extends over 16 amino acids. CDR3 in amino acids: CSVAIPRGGLTDTQYF. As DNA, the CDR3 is TGCAGCGTTGCTATCCCGCGGGGGGGGCTCACAGATACGCAGTATTTT.

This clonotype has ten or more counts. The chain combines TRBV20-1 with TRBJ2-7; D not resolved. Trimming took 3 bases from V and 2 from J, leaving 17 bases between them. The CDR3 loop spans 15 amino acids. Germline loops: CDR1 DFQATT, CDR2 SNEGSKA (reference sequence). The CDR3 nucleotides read TGCAGTGCTAGGAAGTTAGAACGACTCCCCTACGAGCAGTACTTC. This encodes CSARKLERLPYEQYF.

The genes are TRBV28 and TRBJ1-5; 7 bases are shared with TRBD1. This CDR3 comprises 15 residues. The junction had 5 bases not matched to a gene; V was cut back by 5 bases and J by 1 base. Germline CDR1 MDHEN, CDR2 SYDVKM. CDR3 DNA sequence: TGTGCCAGCAGTATCACAGGGGTGAGCAATCAGCCCCAGCATTTT. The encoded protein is CASSITGVSNQPQHF.

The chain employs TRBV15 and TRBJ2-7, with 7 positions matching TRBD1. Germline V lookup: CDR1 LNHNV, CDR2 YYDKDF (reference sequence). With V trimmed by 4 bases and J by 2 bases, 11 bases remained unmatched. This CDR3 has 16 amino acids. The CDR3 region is CATSTSPGQPTYEQYF. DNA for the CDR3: TGTGCCACCAGCACCTCACCGGGACAGCCTACCTACGAGCAGTACTTC. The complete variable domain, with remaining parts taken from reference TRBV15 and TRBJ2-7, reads DAMVIQNPRYQVTQFGKPVTLSCSQTLNHNVMYWYQQKSSQAPKLLFHYYDKDFNNEADTPDNFQSRRPNTSFCFLDIRSPGLGDTAMYLCATSTSPGQPTYEQYFGPGTRLTVT.

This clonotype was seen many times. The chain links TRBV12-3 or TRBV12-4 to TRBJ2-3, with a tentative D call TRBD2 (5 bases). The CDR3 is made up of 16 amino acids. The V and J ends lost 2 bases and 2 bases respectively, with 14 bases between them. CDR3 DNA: TGTGCCAGCAGTTTAACGCTAGCAGAACTCACAGATACGCAGTATTTT. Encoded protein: CASSLTLAELTDTQYF.

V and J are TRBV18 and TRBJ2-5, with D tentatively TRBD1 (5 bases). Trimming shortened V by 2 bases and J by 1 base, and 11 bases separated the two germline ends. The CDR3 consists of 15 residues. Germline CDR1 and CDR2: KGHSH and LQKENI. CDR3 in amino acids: CASSPRRGFQETQYF. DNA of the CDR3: TGTGCCAGCTCACCAAGAAGGGGCTTCCAAGAGACCCAGTACTTC.

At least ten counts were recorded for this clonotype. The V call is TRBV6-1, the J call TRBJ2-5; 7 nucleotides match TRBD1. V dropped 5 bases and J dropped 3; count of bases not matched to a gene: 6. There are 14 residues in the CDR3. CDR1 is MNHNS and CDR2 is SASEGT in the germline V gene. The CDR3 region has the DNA TGTGCCAGCAGTCGAAGGGACAGAAAAGAGACCCAGTACTTC. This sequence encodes CASSRRDRKETQYF.

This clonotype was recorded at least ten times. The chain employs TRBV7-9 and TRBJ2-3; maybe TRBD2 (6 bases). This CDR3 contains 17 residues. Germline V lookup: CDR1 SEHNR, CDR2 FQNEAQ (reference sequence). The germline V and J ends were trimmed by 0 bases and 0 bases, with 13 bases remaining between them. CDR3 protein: CASSLAAVGLSTDTQYF. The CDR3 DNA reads TGTGCCAGCAGCTTAGCGGCGGTGGGACTTAGCACAGATACGCAGTATTTT. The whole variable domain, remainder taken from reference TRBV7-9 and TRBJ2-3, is DTGVSQNPRHKITKRGQNVTFRCDPISEHNRLYWYRQTLGQGPEFLTYFQNEAQLEKSRLLSDRFSAERPKGSFSTLEIQRTEQGDSAMYLCASSLAAVGLSTDTQYFGPGTRLTVL.

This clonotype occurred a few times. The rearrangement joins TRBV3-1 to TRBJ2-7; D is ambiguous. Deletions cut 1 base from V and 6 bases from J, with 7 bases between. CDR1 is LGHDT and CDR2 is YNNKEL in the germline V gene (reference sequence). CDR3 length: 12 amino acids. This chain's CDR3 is CASSQVNSEQYF. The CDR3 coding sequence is TGTGCCAGCAGCCAAGTTAATAGCGAGCAGTACTTC.

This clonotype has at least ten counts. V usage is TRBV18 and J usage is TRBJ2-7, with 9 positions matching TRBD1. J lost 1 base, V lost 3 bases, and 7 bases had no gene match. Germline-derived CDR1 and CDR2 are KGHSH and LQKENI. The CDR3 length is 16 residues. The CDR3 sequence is CASSPWATGGSYEQYF. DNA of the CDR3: TGTGCCAGCTCACCGTGGGCGACAGGGGGGTCCTACGAGCAGTACTTC.

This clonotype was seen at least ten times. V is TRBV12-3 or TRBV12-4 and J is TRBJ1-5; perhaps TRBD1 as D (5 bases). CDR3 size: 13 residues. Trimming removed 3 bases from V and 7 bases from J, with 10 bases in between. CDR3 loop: CASSLLDRQPQHF. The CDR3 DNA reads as TGTGCCAGCAGTTTGCTTGACAGACAGCCCCAGCATTTT.

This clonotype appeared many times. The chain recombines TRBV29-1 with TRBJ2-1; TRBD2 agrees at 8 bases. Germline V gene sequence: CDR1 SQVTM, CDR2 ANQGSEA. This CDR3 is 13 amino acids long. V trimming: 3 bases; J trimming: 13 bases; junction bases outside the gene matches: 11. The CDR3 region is CSVDLGNSGIQFF. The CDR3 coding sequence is TGCAGCGTTGATCTAGGAAATAGCGGGATTCAGTTCTTC.

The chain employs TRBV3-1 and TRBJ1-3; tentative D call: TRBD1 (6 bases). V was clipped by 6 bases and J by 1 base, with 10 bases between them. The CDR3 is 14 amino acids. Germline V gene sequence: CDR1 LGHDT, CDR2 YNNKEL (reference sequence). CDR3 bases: TGTGCCAGCAGTACAGGGTGGTCTGGAAACACCATATATTTT. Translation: CASSTGWSGNTIYF.

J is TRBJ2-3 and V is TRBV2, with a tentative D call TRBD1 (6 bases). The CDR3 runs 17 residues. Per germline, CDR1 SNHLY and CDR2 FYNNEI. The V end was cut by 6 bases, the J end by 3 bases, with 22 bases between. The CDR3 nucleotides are TGTGCCAGCAGAAATCCAATTGTGGGGGCTTGGACAGATACGCAGTATTTT. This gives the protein CASRNPIVGAWTDTQYF.

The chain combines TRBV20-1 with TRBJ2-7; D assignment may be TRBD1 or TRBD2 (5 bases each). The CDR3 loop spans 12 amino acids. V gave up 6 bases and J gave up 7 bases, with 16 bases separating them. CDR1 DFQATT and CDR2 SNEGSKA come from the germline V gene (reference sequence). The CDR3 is CSARDGGWEQYF. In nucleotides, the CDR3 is TGCAGTGCCCGGGATGGGGGTTGGGAGCAGTACTTC.

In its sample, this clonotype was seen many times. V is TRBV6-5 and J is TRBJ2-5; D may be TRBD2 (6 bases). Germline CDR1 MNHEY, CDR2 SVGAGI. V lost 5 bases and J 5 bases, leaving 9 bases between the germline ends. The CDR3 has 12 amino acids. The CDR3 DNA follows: TGTGCCAGCAGTCGGGACTGGGAGACCCAGTACTTC. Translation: CASSRDWETQYF.

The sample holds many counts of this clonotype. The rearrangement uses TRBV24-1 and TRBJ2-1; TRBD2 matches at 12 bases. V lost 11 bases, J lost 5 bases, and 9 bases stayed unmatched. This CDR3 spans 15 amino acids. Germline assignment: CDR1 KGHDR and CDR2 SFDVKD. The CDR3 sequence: CAIVLAGGLHNEQFF. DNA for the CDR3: TGTGCCATTGTTCTAGCGGGAGGGCTCCACAATGAGCAGTTCTTC.

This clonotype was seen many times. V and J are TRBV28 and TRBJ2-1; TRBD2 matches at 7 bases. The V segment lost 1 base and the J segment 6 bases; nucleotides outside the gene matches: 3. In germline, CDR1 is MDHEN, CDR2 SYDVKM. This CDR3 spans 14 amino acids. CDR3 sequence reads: CASSLSAGVNEQFF. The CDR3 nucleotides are TGTGCCAGCAGTTTATCGGCGGGAGTCAATGAGCAGTTCTTC.

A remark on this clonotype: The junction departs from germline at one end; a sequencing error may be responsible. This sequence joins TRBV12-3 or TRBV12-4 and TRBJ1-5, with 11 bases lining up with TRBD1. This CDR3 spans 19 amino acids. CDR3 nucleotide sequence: TGTGCCAGCTGTTTACCCAGGGACAGGGGGATCGGTAGCAATCAGCCCCAGCATTTT. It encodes CASCLPRDRGIGSNQPQHF.

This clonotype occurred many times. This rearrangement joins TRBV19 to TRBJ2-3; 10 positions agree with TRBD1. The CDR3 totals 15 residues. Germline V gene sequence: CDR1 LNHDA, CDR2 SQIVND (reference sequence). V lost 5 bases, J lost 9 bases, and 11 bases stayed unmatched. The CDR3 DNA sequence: TGTGCCAGTAGTGTCGGACAGGGGGAACCGGAAACGCAGTATTTT. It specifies CASSVGQGEPETQYF.

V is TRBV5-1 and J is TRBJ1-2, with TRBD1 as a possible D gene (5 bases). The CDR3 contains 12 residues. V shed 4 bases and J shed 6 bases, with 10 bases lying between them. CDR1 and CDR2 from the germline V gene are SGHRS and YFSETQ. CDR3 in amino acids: CASSPYRNGYTF. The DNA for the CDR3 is TGCGCCAGCAGCCCCTACAGGAATGGCTACACCTTC.

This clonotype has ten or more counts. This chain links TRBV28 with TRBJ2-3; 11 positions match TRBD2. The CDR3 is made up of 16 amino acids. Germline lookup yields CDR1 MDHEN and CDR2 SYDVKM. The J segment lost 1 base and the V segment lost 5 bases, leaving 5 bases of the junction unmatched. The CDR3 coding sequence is TGTGCCAGCAGTACAGGGACTAGCGGAGGCACAGATACGCAGTATTTT. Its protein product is CASSTGTSGGTDTQYF.

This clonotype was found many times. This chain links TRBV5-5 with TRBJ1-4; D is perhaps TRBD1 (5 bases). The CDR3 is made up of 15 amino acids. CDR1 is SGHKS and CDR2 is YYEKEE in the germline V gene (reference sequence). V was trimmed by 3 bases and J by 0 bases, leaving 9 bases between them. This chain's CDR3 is CASSSGAATNEKLFF. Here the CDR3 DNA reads TGTGCCAGCAGCTCTGGGGCGGCAACTAATGAAAAACTGTTTTTT.

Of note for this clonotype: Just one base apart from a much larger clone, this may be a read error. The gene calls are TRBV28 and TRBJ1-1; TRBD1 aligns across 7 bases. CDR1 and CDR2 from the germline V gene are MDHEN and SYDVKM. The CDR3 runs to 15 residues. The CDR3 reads CAGSPIDRDGPEAFF. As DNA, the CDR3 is TGTGCCGGCAGCCCAATAGACAGGGATGGTCCTGAAGCTTTCTTT. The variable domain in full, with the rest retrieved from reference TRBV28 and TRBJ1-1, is DVKVTQSSRYLVKRTGEKVFLECVQDMDHENMFWYRQDPGLGLRLIYFSYDVKMKEKGDIPEGYSVSREKKERFSLILESASTNQTSMYLCAGSPIDRDGPEAFFGQGTRLTVV.

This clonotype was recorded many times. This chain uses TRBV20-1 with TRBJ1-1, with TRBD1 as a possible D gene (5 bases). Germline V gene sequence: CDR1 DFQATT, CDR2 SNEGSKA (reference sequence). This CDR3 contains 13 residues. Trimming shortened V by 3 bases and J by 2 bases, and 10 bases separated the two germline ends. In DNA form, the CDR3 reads TGCAGTGCTAGGGGTGACAGCAACACTGAAGCTTTCTTT. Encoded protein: CSARGDSNTEAFF.

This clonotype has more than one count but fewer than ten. The chain's CDR3 is CASTPAGTGVYEQYF. The CDR3 nucleotides read TGTGCCAGTACCCCGGCCGGGACAGGTGTCTACGAGCAGTACTTC. V is TRBV19 and J is TRBJ2-7, with TRBD1 matching over 8 bases. This CDR3 has 15 amino acids. Germline CDR1 reads LNHDA; CDR2 reads SQIVND (reference sequence). Germline trimming cut 7 bases from V and 3 bases from J; bases unmatched to any gene: 11.

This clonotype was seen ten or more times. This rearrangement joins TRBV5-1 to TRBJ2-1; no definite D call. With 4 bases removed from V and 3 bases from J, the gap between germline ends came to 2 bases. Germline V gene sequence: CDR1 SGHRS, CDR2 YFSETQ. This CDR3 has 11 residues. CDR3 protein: CASSDYNEQFF. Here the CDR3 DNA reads TGCGCCAGCAGCGACTACAATGAGCAGTTCTTC.

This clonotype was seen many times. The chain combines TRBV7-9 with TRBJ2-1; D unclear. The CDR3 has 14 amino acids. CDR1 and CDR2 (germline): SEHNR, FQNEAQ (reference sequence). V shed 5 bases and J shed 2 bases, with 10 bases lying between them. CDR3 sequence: CASSLVQTYNEQFF. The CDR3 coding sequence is TGTGCCAGCAGCCTTGTCCAAACCTACAATGAGCAGTTCTTC.

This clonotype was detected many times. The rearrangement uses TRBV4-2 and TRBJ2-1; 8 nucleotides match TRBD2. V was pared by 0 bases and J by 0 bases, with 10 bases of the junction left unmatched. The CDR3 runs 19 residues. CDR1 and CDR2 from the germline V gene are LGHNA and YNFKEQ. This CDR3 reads CASSQDTAGVALSYNEQFF. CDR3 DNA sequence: TGTGCCAGCAGCCAAGATACAGCGGGGGTGGCCCTCTCCTACAATGAGCAGTTCTTC.